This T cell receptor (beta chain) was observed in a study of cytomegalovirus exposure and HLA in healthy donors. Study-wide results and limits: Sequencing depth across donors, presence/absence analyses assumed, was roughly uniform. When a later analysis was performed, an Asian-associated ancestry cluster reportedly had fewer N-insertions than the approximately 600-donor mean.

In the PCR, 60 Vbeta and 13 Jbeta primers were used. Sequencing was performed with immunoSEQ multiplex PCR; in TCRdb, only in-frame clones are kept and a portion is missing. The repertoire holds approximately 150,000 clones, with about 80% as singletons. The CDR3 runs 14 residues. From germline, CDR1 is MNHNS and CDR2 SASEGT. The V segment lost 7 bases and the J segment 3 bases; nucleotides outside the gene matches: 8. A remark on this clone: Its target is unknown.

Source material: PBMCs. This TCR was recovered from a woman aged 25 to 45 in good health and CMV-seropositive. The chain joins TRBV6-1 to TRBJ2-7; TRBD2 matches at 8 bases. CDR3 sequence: CASNPLAGLYEQYF. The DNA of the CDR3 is TGTGCCAGCAACCCGCTAGCGGGCCTCTACGAGCAGTACTTC.